This T cell receptor beta chain was captured by sequencing in a study of CD8+ T cells in alopecia areata. Germline V gene sequence: CDR1 GTSNPN, CDR2 SVGIG (reference sequence). J was trimmed by 2 bases and V by 8 bases; bases with no gene match: 8. This CDR3 spans 13 amino acids. Stated treatment: oral pan-JAK inhibitor, 5-10 mg twice daily. Researchers took lesional scalp punch biopsies and peripheral blood from people who were alopecia areata patients. RNA was extracted and reverse transcribed into cDNA as the sequencing template. Libraries were prepared by immunoSEQ multiplex PCR; TCRdb keeps only in-frame clonotypes and omits some of them. The table lists 60,000 to 85,000 clones, about 30% of them singletons. Only a few counts were recorded for this clone.

The source was CD8+ T cells sorted from blood, collected at week 4, from a patient treated with tofacitinib. This sequence joins TRBV30 and TRBJ1-2; 7 bases are a match to TRBD1. The sequence came from a human donor with alopecia areata. CDR3 region: CAETGTENYGYTF. DNA of the CDR3: TGTGCCGAGACCGGGACAGAGAACTATGGCTACACCTTC.